This T cell receptor (beta chain) was identified during a study of blood T cell repertoires in COVID-19. Germline-derived CDR1 and CDR2 are SGHVS and FQNEAQ. The CDR3 covers 13 residues. V lost 3 bases, J lost 8 bases, and 10 bases lay in between. In the authors' workflow: Reference gene primer amplification gave estimated nucleated cell counts. Libraries were prepared by immunoSEQ multiplex PCR; TCRdb keeps only in-frame clonotypes and omits some of them. For V, J and clone size, that table is used; D and trimming come from the DNA. Of some 200,000 clones listed, more than 65% are singletons. J is TRBJ1-4 and V is TRBV7-8; D remains ambiguous. The TCR comes from a human donor in a cohort sampled during active COVID-19. What was sequenced was peripheral blood. The DNA for the CDR3 is TGTGCCAGCAGCTTTTCAGAGGTGGAAAAACTGTTTTTT. Translating gives CASSFSEVEKLFF. The whole variable domain, remainder taken from reference TRBV7-8 and TRBJ1-4, is GAGVSQSPRYKVAKRGQDVALRCDPISGHVSLFWYQQALGQGPEFLTYFQNEAQLDKSGLPSDRFFAERPEGSVSTLKIQRTQQEDSAVYLCASSFSEVEKLFFGSGTQLSVL.